This T cell receptor beta chain was sequenced during a study of radiation and T cells in renal cell carcinoma. Treatment denoted: treatment-naive control, cytoreductive nephrectomy. The tumor was a clear cell renal cell carcinoma. Sequenced control tumors were from under 13 males and several females, median age approximately 62. The CDR3 consists of 16 residues. Germline trimming cut 5 bases from V and 1 base from J; bases unmatched to any gene: 8. Germline V gene sequence: CDR1 SGHKS, CDR2 YYEKEE (reference sequence). Clones were read by immunoSEQ multiplex PCR, and TCRdb kept only the in-frame ones, dropping some. Here the sample spans around 15,000 clones, 50% to 65% being singletons. Study-wide results and limits: Dominant CDR3 motifs occupied more repertoire in irradiated than control tumors. Top 100 clonotypes averaged around 50% in irradiated versus about 40% in nephrectomy-only tumors.

To note about this clone: Its antigen is not known.

The receptor was isolated from a man in his forties with renal cell carcinoma. Sequenced here: tumor tissue, sampled from a patient whose treatment was nephrectomy without radiotherapy. The rearrangement links TRBV5-5 to TRBJ2-5; 10 positions agree with TRBD2. CDR3 in amino acids: CASRGELAGIQETQYF. The CDR3 nucleotides are TGTGCCAGCAGGGGGGAACTAGCGGGGATCCAAGAGACCCAGTACTTC.